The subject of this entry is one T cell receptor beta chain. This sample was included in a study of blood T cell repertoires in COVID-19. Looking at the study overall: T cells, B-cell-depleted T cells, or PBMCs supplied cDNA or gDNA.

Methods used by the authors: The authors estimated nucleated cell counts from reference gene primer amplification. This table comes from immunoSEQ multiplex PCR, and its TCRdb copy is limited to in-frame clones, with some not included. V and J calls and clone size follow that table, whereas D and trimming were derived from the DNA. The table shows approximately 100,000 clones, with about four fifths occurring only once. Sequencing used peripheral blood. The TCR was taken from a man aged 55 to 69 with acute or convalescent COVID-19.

As DNA, the CDR3 is TGCAGTGCTAGTCAAACCGGACAGGGAGGGTATGGCTACACCTTC. It specifies CSASQTGQGGYGYTF. The genes are TRBV20-1 and TRBJ1-2; 8 bases map to TRBD1. Germline V CDR1 and CDR2: DFQATT, SNEGSKA (reference sequence). The CDR3 is 15 amino acids. J gave up 5 bases and V 3 bases, and 11 bases lay outside the gene matches.